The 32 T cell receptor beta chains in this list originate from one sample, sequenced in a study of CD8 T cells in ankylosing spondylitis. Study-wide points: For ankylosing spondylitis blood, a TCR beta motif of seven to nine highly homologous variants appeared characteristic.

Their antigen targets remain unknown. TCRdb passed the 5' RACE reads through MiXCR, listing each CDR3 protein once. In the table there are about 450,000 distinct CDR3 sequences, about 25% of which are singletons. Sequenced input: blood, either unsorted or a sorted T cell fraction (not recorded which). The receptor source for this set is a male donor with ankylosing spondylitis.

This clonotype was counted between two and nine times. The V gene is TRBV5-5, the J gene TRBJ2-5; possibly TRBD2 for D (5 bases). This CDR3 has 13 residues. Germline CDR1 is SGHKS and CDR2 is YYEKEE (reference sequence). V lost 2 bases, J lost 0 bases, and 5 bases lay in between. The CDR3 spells CASSFGNQETQYF. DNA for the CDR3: TGTGCCAGCAGCTTCGGGAACCAAGAGACCCAGTACTTC.

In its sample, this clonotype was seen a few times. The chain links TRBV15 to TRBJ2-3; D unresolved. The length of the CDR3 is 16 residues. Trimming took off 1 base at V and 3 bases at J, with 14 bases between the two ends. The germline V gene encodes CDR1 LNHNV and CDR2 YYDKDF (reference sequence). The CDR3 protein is CATSRAGRGGTDTQYF. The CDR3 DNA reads TGTGCCACCAGCAGAGCTGGACGCGGTGGGACAGATACGCAGTATTTT. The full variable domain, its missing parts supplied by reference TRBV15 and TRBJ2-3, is DAMVIQNPRYQVTQFGKPVTLSCSQTLNHNVMYWYQQKSSQAPKLLFHYYDKDFNNEADTPDNFQSRRPNTSFCFLDIRSPGLGDTAMYLCATSRAGRGGTDTQYFGPGTRLTVL.

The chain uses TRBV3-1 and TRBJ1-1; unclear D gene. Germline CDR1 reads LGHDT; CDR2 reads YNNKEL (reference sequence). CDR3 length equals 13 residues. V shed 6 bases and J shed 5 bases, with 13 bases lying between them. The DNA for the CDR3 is TGTGCCAGCAGTGGACGGCCAGAAACTGAAGCTTTCTTT. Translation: CASSGRPETEAFF.

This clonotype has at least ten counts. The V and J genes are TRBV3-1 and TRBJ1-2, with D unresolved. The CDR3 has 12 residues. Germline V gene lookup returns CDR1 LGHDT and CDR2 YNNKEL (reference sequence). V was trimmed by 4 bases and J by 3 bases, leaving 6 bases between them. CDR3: CASSRGDYGYTF. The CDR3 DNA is TGTGCCAGCAGCCGCGGGGACTATGGCTACACCTTC.

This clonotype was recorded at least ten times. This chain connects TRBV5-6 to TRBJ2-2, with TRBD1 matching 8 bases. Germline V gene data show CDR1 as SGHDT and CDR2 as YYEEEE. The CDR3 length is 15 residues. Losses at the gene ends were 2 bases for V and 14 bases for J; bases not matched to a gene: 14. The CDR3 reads CASSLGLGQALYLFF. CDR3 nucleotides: TGTGCCAGCAGCTTAGGATTGGGACAGGCCCTTTACCTGTTTTTT.

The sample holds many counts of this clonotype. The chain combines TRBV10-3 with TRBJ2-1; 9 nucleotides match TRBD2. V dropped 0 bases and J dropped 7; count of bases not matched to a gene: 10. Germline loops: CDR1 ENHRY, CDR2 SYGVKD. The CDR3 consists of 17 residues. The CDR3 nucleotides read TGTGCCATCAGTGAGTCGATACCGATAGCGGGAGTTAATGAGCAGTTCTTC. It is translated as CAISESIPIAGVNEQFF.

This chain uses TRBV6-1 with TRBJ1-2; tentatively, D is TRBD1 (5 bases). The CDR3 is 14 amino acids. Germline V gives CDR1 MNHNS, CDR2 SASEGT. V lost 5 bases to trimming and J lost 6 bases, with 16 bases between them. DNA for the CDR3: TGTGCCAGCAGTCCCCCAGCAGGGTTGAATGGCTACACCTTC. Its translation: CASSPPAGLNGYTF.

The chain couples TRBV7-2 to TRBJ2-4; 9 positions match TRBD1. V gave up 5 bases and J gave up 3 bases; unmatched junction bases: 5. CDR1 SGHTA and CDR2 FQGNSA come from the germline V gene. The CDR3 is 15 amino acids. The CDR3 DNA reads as TGTGCCAGCAGCCCTGGACAGGGGTTCAAAAACATTCAGTACTTC. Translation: CASSPGQGFKNIQYF.

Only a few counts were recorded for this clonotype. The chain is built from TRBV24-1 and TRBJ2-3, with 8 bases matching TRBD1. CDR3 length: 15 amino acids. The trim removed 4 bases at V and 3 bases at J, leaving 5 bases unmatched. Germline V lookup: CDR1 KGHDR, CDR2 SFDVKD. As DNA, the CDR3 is TGTGCCACCAGTGAGCCAACAGGGGGTACAGATACGCAGTATTTT. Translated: CATSEPTGGTDTQYF.

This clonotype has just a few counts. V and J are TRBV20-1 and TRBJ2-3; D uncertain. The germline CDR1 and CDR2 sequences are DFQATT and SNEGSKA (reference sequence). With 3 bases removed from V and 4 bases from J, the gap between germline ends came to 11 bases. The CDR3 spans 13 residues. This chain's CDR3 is CSASPLRADTQYF. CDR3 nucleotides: TGCAGTGCTAGTCCCCTTCGGGCAGATACGCAGTATTTT.

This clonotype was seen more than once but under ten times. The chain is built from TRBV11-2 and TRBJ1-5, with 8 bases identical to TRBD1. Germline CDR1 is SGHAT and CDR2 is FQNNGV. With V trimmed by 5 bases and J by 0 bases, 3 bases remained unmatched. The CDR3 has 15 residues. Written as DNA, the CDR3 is TGTGCCAGCAGCACCGGACAGGGTAGCAATCAGCCCCAGCATTTT. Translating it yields CASSTGQGSNQPQHF.

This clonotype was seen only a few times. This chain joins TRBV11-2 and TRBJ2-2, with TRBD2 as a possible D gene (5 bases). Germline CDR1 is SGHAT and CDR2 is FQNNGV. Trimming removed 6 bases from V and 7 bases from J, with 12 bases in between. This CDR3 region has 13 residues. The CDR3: CASSAGVVGELFF. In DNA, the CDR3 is TGTGCCAGCAGTGCCGGGGTAGTCGGGGAGCTGTTTTTT.

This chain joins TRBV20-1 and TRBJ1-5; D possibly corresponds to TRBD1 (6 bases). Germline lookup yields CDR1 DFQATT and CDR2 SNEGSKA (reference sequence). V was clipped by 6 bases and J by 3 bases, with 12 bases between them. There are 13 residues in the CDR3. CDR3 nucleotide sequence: TGCAGTGCCCGGTGGACAGACAATCAGCCCCAGCATTTT. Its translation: CSARWTDNQPQHF.

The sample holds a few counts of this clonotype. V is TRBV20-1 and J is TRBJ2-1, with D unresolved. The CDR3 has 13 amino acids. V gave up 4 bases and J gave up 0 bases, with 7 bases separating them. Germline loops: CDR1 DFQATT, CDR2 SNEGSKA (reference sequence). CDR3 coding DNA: TGCAGTGCTATTCGGAGCTCCTACAATGAGCAGTTCTTC. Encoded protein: CSAIRSSYNEQFF.

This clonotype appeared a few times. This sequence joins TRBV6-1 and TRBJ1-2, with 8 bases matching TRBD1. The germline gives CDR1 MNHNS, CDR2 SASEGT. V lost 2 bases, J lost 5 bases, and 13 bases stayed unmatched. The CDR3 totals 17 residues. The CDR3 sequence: CASSELDRGPLEYGYTF. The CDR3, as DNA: TGTGCCAGCAGTGAACTTGACAGGGGACCGCTCGAGTATGGCTACACCTTC.

CDR3 amino acids: CASSLDGYSNQPQHF. CDR3 bases: TGTGCCAGCAGTCTAGACGGGTATAGCAATCAGCCCCAGCATTTT. The V call is TRBV27, the J call TRBJ1-5, with D hard to call. The V gene lost 5 bases and the J gene lost 0 bases, with 11 bases spanning the gap. The CDR3 runs to 15 residues. CDR1 and CDR2 (germline): MNHEY, SMNVEV (reference sequence).

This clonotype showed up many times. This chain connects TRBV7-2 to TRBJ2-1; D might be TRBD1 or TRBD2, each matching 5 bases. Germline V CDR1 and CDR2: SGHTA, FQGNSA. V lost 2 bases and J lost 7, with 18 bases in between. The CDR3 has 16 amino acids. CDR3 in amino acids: CASSLTLGTVTNEQFF. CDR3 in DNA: TGTGCCAGCAGCTTAACCCTCGGGACGGTCACGAATGAGCAGTTCTTC.

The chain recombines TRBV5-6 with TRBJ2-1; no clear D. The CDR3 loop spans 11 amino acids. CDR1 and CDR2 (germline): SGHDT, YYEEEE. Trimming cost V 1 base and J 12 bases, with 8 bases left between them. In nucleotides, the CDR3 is TGTGCCAGCAGCTTGTCCGGTGCGCAGTTCTTC. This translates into CASSLSGAQFF.

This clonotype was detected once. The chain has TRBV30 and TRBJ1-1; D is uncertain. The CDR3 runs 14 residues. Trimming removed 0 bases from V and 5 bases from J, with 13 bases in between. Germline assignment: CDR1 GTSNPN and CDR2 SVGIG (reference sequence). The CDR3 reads CAWSVAPTETEAFF. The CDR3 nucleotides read TGTGCCTGGAGTGTAGCTCCGACGGAGACTGAAGCTTTCTTT.

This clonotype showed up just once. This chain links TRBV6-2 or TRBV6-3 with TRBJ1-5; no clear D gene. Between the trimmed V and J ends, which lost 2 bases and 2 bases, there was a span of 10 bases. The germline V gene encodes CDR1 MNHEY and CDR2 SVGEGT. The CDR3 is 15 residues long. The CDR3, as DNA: TGTGCCAGCAGTTACGGCCCCATTGGCAATCAGCCCCAGCATTTT. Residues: CASSYGPIGNQPQHF.

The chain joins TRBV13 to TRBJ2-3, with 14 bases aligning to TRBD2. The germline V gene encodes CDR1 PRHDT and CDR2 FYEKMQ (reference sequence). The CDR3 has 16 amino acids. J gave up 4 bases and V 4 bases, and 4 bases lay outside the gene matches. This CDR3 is CASSSGTSGGSDTQYF. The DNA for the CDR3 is TGTGCCAGCAGCTCGGGGACTAGCGGGGGTTCAGATACGCAGTATTTT.

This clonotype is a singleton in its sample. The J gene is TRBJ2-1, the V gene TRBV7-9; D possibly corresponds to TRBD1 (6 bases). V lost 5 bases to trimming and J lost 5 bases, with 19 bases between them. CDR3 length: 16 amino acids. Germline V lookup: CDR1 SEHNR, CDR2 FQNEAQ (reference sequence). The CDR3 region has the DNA TGTGCCAGCAGCCTACAAACAGGGAAAGGACACAATGAGCAGTTCTTC. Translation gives CASSLQTGKGHNEQFF.

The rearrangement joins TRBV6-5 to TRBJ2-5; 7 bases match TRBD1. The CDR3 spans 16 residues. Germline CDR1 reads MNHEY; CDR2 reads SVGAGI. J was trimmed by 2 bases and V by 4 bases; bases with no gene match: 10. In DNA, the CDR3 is TGTGCCAGCAGTTTCTATGGGACAGTTACTCAAGAGACCCAGTACTTC. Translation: CASSFYGTVTQETQYF.

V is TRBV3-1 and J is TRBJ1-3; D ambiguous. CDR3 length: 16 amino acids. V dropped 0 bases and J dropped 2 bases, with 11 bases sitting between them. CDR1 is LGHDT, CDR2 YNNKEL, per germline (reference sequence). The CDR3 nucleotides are TGTGCCAGCAGCCAAGAGCCCCCCGGGGCTGGAAACACCATATATTTT. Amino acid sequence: CASSQEPPGAGNTIYF.

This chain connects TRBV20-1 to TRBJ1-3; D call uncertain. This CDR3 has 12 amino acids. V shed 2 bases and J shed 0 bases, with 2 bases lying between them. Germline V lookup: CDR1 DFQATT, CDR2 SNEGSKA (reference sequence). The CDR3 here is CSARISGNTIYF. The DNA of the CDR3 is TGCAGTGCTAGAATCTCTGGAAACACCATATATTTT.

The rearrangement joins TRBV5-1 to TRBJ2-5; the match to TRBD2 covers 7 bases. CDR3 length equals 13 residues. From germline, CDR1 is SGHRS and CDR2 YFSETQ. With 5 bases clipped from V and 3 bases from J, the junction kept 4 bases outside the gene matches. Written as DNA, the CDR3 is TGCGCCAGCAGTCGGGACTATAAAGAGACCCAGTACTTC. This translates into CASSRDYKETQYF.

The CDR3 nucleotides are TGTGCCAGCAGCCTCGCCCGCAGGGGGTATGGCTACACCTTC. This codes for CASSLARRGYGYTF. The chain carries TRBV12-3 or TRBV12-4 and TRBJ1-2; 7 bases line up with TRBD1. The CDR3 loop spans 14 amino acids. Unmatched junction bases numbered 9, after V lost 6 bases and J lost 5 bases.

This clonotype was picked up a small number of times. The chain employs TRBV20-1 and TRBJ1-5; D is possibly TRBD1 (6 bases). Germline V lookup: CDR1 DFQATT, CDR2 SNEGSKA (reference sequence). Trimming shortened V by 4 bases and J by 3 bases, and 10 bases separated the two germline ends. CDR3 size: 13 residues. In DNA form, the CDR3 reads TGCAGTGCTACGAGGGACACCAATCAGCCCCAGCATTTT. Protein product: CSATRDTNQPQHF.

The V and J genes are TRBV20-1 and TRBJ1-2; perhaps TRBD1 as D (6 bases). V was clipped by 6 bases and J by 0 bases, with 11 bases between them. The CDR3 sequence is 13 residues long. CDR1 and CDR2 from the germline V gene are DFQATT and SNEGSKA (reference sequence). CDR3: CSAPDSTNYGYTF. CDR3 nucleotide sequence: TGCAGTGCGCCGGACAGCACTAACTATGGCTACACCTTC.

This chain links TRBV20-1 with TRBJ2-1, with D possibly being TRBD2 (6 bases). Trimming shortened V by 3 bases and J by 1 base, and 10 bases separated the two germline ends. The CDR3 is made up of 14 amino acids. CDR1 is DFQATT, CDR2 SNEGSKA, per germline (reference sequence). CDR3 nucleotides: TGCAGTGCTAGTGTGGGAGGATCCTACAATGAGCAGTTCTTC. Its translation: CSASVGGSYNEQFF.

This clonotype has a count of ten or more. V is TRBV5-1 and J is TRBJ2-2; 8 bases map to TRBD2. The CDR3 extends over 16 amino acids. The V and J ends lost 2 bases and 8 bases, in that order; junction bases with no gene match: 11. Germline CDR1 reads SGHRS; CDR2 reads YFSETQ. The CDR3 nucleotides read TGCGCCAGCAGCTTCCCGGCAGCGGGGGCTCGGGGGGAGCTGTTTTTT. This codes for CASSFPAAGARGELFF.

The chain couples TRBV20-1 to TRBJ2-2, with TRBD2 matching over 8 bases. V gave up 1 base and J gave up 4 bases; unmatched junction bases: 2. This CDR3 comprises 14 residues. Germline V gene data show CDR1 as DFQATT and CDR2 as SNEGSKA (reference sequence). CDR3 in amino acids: CSARVAGSTGELFF. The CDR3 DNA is TGCAGTGCTAGAGTAGCGGGAAGCACCGGGGAGCTGTTTTTT.